One sample yielded the 30 T cell receptor beta chains listed below, sequenced in a study of shared T cell receptors in the human thymus. The method was immunoSEQ multiplex PCR; TCRdb's version includes in-frame clones alone and lacks a portion of them. The sample has hundreds of thousands of clones; about 90% are singletons. The sample also formed part of further work on human thymus T cells.

Specimen: thymocytes. All receptors derive from a boy younger than two with a congenital heart defect.

This clone has only one observation. J is TRBJ1-5 and V is TRBV6-1, with 9 positions matching TRBD1. CDR1 MNHNS and CDR2 SASEGT come from the germline V gene. The length of the CDR3 is 15 residues. V lost 6 bases and J lost 2; bases outside the gene matches: 5. CDR3 sequence reads: CASSDGQGRNQPQHF. The CDR3 DNA sequence: TGTGCCAGCAGCGACGGACAGGGGCGCAATCAGCCCCAGCATTTT.

This sequence joins TRBV11-1 and TRBJ1-1; no firm D call. V gave up 7 bases and J gave up 5 bases, with 20 bases separating them. Germline V gene lookup returns CDR1 SGHAT and CDR2 FQDESV (reference sequence). The CDR3 runs 15 residues. The CDR3 protein is CASTYYGGGWTEAFF. CDR3 coding DNA: TGTGCCAGCACTTACTACGGAGGTGGTTGGACTGAAGCTTTCTTT.

The chain carries TRBV4-3 and TRBJ1-5; D not resolved. This CDR3 spans 16 amino acids. V lost 0 bases, J lost 4 bases, and 13 bases lay in between. Germline CDR1 reads LGHNA; CDR2 reads YSLEER. This CDR3 is CASSQDVRKKNQPQHF. The CDR3 DNA reads as TGCGCCAGCAGCCAAGATGTCAGGAAGAAAAATCAGCCCCAGCATTTT.

The V and J genes are TRBV25-1 and TRBJ1-5, with TRBD1 matching over 11 bases. Looked up from germline, CDR1 is MGHDK and CDR2 is SYGVNS. There are 16 residues in the CDR3. V lost 1 base to trimming and J lost 2 bases; unmatched junction nucleotides: 1. The CDR3: CASSESGQGGNQPQHF. CDR3 nucleotides: TGTGCCAGCAGTGAATCGGGACAGGGGGGCAATCAGCCCCAGCATTTT.

The J gene is TRBJ2-7, the V gene TRBV2, with 7 nucleotides matching TRBD1. V was pared by 4 bases and J by 7 bases, with 7 bases of the junction left unmatched. The CDR3 runs 13 residues. Germline V lookup: CDR1 SNHLY, CDR2 FYNNEI. CDR3 in amino acids: CASSGGQPPEQYF. DNA of the CDR3: TGTGCCAGCAGTGGGGGACAGCCTCCTGAGCAGTACTTC.

The V and J genes are TRBV12-5 and TRBJ1-1, with 10 bases matching TRBD1. The CDR3 runs 23 residues. Germline values: CDR1 LGHNT, CDR2 FRNRAP. With 0 bases clipped from V and 6 bases from J, the junction kept 28 bases outside the gene matches. This chain's CDR3 is CASGLVPPRDRGLAARPWAEAFF. The CDR3 DNA reads as TGTGCTAGTGGTTTGGTCCCCCCAAGGGACAGGGGCCTCGCCGCCCGACCCTGGGCTGAAGCTTTCTTT.

The gene calls are TRBV5-4 and TRBJ2-7; perhaps TRBD2 as D (6 bases). In germline, CDR1 is SGHNT, CDR2 YYREEE (reference sequence). V shed 7 bases and J shed 0 bases, with 17 bases lying between them. The CDR3 totals 15 residues. DNA of the CDR3: TGTGCCAGCGCAAATCCGGGACTCAACTCCTACGAGCAGTACTTC. Translated: CASANPGLNSYEQYF.

The chain uses TRBV27 and TRBJ1-4, with D unclear. The CDR3 is 14 residues long. The ends were cut back, 3 bases at V and 6 bases at J, with 11 bases in the middle. Per germline, CDR1 MNHEY and CDR2 SMNVEV (reference sequence). The DNA of the CDR3 is TGTGCCAGCAGTTTTAATAGTTTTGATGAAAAACTGTTTTTT. Amino acids: CASSFNSFDEKLFF.

The chain combines TRBV5-1 with TRBJ2-1; 8 nucleotides align to TRBD1. The CDR3 is 18 residues long. Per the germline V gene, CDR1 is SGHRS and CDR2 is YFSETQ. V was pared by 1 base and J by 0 bases, with 9 bases of the junction left unmatched. The CDR3 loop reads CASSLWTGYPSSYNEQFF. DNA for the CDR3: TGCGCCAGCAGCTTGTGGACAGGGTACCCGAGCTCCTACAATGAGCAGTTCTTC. Variable domain in full (rest from reference TRBV5-1 and TRBJ2-1): KAGVTQTPRYLIKTRGQQVTLSCSPISGHRSVSWYQQTPGQGLQFLFEYFSETQRNKGNFPGRFSGRQFSNSRSEMNVSTLELGDSALYLCASSLWTGYPSSYNEQFFGPGTRLTVL.

This clone was recorded once. The V call is TRBV7-8, the J call TRBJ2-1; 11 positions match TRBD2. Germline CDR1 and CDR2: SGHVS and FQNEAQ. The V and J ends lost 4 bases and 0 bases, in that order; junction bases with no gene match: 14. The CDR3 length is 20 residues. The CDR3 spells CASSSGGDTSGRDSYNEQFF. The CDR3, as DNA: TGTGCCAGCAGCTCAGGCGGGGACACTAGCGGGAGAGACTCCTACAATGAGCAGTTCTTC.

The sample holds one count of this clone. The chain recombines TRBV1 with TRBJ2-4; the table calls TRBD2, which could not be checked here. TRBV1 has pseudogene status. CDR3 size: 14 residues. DNA of the CDR3: TGCACCAGCACCCGCTCGCGAGCCAAAAACATTCAGTACTTC. Residues: CTSTRSRAKNIQYF.

With regard to this clone: The junction departs from germline at one end; a sequencing error may be responsible. J is TRBJ2-7 and V is TRBV7-2, with D tentatively TRBD2 (6 bases). The CDR3 sequence is 16 residues long. The germline gives CDR1 SGHTA, CDR2 FQGNSA. The CDR3 protein is CASSRRDGGKIYEQHF. Here the CDR3 DNA reads TGTGCCAGCAGCCGAAGAGATGGCGGGAAGATCTACGAGCAGCACTTC.

The chain combines TRBV9 with TRBJ1-1; no clear D. Germline CDR1 is SGDLS and CDR2 is YYNGEE. V lost 7 bases and J lost 0, with 7 bases in between. The CDR3 consists of 12 residues. In DNA, the CDR3 is TGTGCCAGCGGAGAGTTGAACACTGAAGCTTTCTTT. As protein: CASGELNTEAFF.

The rearrangement uses TRBV7-2 and TRBJ1-2, with D possibly matching TRBD1 (6 bases). The germline V gene encodes CDR1 SGHTA and CDR2 FQGNSA. The CDR3 has 17 amino acids. Between the trimmed V and J ends, which lost 1 base and 2 bases, there was a span of 17 bases. In DNA, the CDR3 is TGTGCCAGCAGCTTAGTGGGGGGGGGACAAACCAACTATGGCTACACCTTC. This translates into CASSLVGGGQTNYGYTF.

The rearrangement links TRBV7-3 to TRBJ2-5; 8 nucleotides line up with TRBD2. The trim removed 5 bases at V and 5 bases at J, leaving 7 bases unmatched. The CDR3 has 14 amino acids. Germline V gene lookup returns CDR1 SGHTA and CDR2 FQGTGA. CDR3 sequence: CASSPRAGVETQYF. CDR3 coding DNA: TGTGCCAGCAGCCCACGAGCGGGGGTGGAGACCCAGTACTTC.

Concerning this clone: Other DNA variants within this sample encode the same CDR3. This chain connects TRBV4-1 to TRBJ1-6; TRBD1 aligns across 7 bases. The length of the CDR3 is 18 residues. Unmatched junction bases numbered 10, after V lost 0 bases and J lost 5 bases. The germline V gene encodes CDR1 MGHRA and CDR2 YSYEKL. The chain's CDR3 is CASSQDSETGSHNSPLHF. DNA for the CDR3: TGCGCCAGCAGCCAAGATTCCGAGACAGGGAGCCATAATTCACCCCTCCACTTT.

V is TRBV6-1 and J is TRBJ2-3; 7 bases are shared with TRBD2. The V gene end was trimmed by 6 bases and the J gene end by 4 bases; junction bases not matched to a gene: 7. Germline assignment: CDR1 MNHNS and CDR2 SASEGT. The CDR3 is 14 amino acids. The CDR3 loop is CASRASGHPDTQYF. CDR3 nucleotides: TGTGCCAGCAGGGCTAGCGGACACCCAGATACGCAGTATTTT.

The chain has TRBV11-1 and TRBJ2-7; a weak D match, TRBD2 (6 bases). Per the germline V gene, CDR1 is SGHAT and CDR2 is FQDESV (reference sequence). The length of the CDR3 is 14 residues. The V and J ends lost 0 bases and 6 bases respectively, with 12 bases between them. This CDR3 reads CASSLAGGSLEQYF. CDR3 nucleotides: TGTGCCAGCAGCTTAGCGGGGGGATCCCTCGAGCAGTACTTC. Filled out from reference TRBV11-1 and TRBJ2-7, the complete variable domain reads EAEVAQSPRYKITEKSQAVAFWCDPISGHATLYWYRQILGQGPELLVQFQDESVVDDSQLPKDRFSAERLKGVDSTLKIQPAELGDSAMYLCASSLAGGSLEQYFGPGTRLTVT.

The chain recombines TRBV29-1 with TRBJ2-3, with a tentative D call TRBD1 (5 bases). The CDR3 has 12 residues. The V end was cut by 7 bases, the J end by 1 base, with 9 bases between. Germline assignment: CDR1 SQVTM and CDR2 ANQGSEA. CDR3 protein: CSGGQCTDTQYF. The CDR3, as DNA: TGCAGCGGCGGACAATGCACAGATACGCAGTATTTT.

The V gene is TRBV7-6, the J gene TRBJ2-2, with 7 bases identical to TRBD1. This CDR3 has 13 residues. The germline gives CDR1 SGHVS, CDR2 FNYEAQ. V gave up 6 bases and J gave up 6 bases; unmatched junction bases: 4. CDR3 sequence reads: CASRPTGAGELFF. Written as DNA, the CDR3 is TGTGCCAGCAGGCCCACAGGGGCCGGGGAGCTGTTTTTT.

The chain links TRBV4-3 to TRBJ2-2; 9 bases are a match to TRBD2. Trimming cost V 0 bases and J 4 bases; bases outside gene matches: 15. This CDR3 spans 20 amino acids. Germline CDR1 is LGHNA and CDR2 is YSLEER. The CDR3 reads CASSQDMRLAGKGVTGELFF. The CDR3 bases are TGCGCCAGCAGCCAAGATATGAGGCTAGCGGGAAAAGGGGTCACCGGGGAGCTGTTTTTT.

The chain has TRBV30 and TRBJ1-6; 8 bases map to TRBD1. The CDR3 has 18 residues. Germline V gives CDR1 GTSNPN, CDR2 SVGIG (reference sequence). The J segment lost 7 bases and the V segment lost 0 bases, leaving 14 bases of the junction unmatched. CDR3 region: CAWSVDDGTGRRNSPLHF. DNA of the CDR3: TGTGCCTGGAGTGTAGATGACGGGACAGGCAGACGAAATTCACCCCTCCACTTT.

V usage is TRBV27 and J usage is TRBJ2-6; 9 nucleotides match TRBD1. With V trimmed by 5 bases and J by 2 bases, 13 bases remained unmatched. The CDR3 consists of 19 residues. CDR1 MNHEY and CDR2 SMNVEV come from the germline V gene (reference sequence). As DNA, the CDR3 is TGTGCCAGCAGTCACCACCGGGACAGGGAGGGAACTGGGGCCAACGTCCTGACTTTC. It yields the protein CASSHHRDREGTGANVLTF.

With regard to this clone: Other DNA variants within this sample encode the same CDR3. The chain recombines TRBV5-6 with TRBJ1-1; D is ambiguous. The V end lost 1 base, the J end lost 0 bases, and 4 bases lay between the germline ends. The CDR3 is made up of 13 amino acids. Germline V gene sequence: CDR1 SGHDT, CDR2 YYEEEE. For the CDR3, the DNA is TGTGCCAGCAGCTTGACAGTGAACACTGAAGCTTTCTTT. Its translation is CASSLTVNTEAFF.

V gene TRBV4-3 combines with J gene TRBJ1-2; 7 nucleotides align to TRBD1. The V segment lost 4 bases and the J segment 6 bases; nucleotides outside the gene matches: 20. The CDR3 runs 18 residues. The germline CDR1 and CDR2 sequences are LGHNA and YSLEER. The CDR3: CASSLYPGQRFKVDGYTF. The CDR3 DNA is TGCGCCAGCAGCCTTTACCCGGGACAGCGTTTTAAGGTGGATGGCTACACCTTC.

J is TRBJ2-2 and V is TRBV28; weak D call: TRBD1 (7 bases). The germline CDR1 and CDR2 sequences are MDHEN and SYDVKM. This CDR3 has 17 residues. Trimming took off 2 bases at V and 5 bases at J, with 18 bases between the two ends. CDR3 loop: CASSLGGPGGNTGELFF. CDR3 DNA: TGTGCCAGCAGTTTAGGTGGTCCAGGGGGGAATACCGGGGAGCTGTTTTTT.

The CDR3 region is CASSLGPIYEQYF. DNA for the CDR3: TGTGCCAGCAGTTTAGGGCCGATCTACGAGCAGTACTTC. The rearrangement uses TRBV27 and TRBJ2-7, with no clear D. The germline V and J ends were trimmed by 2 bases and 3 bases, with 8 bases remaining between them. The CDR3 runs to 13 residues. CDR1 is MNHEY, CDR2 SMNVEV, per germline (reference sequence).

This clone appeared once. The chain combines TRBV28 with TRBJ1-5; TRBD1 might be the D (5 bases). CDR3 length: 19 amino acids. V was clipped by 2 bases and J by 2 bases, with 22 bases between them. CDR1 and CDR2 from the germline V gene are MDHEN and SYDVKM. Written as DNA, the CDR3 is TGTGCCAGCAGTTTACGGGTAGGGGAGGCTATTATAGGCAATCAGCCCCAGCATTTT. It is translated as CASSLRVGEAIIGNQPQHF.

DNA of the CDR3: TGTGCCAGCAGTTACTCGAGACAGACTTCTTGCGAGCAGTACTTC. Amino acids: CASSYSRQTSCEQYF. The chain uses TRBV6-5 and TRBJ2-7; D may be TRBD1 (5 bases). The germline gives CDR1 MNHEY, CDR2 SVGAGI. Trimming shortened V by 0 bases and J by 6 bases, and 15 bases separated the two germline ends. The CDR3 sequence is 15 residues long.

A word on this clone: Additional DNA sequences in this sample encode the identical CDR3. The genes are TRBV2 and TRBJ2-7; 9 bases are shared with TRBD1. V gave up 4 bases and J gave up 0 bases; unmatched junction bases: 19. The CDR3 has 20 amino acids. CDR1 is SNHLY, CDR2 FYNNEI, per germline. The CDR3 nucleotides are TGTGCCAGCAGTGTTCCGGGACAGGGACGGAGGGCCAAAAGCTCCTACGAGCAGTACTTC. Amino acids: CASSVPGQGRRAKSSYEQYF.